This T cell receptor (beta chain) was recorded in a study of blood T cell repertoires in COVID-19. As for the study in general: Sample material is recorded as cDNA or gDNA derived from T cells, B-cell-depleted T cells, or PBMCs.

Participants came from about 24 US areas, aged about 18 to 89 years. Participant reports of clinical history set cohort assignment. Germline-derived CDR1 and CDR2 are KGHDR and SFDVKD. Germline trimming cut 5 bases from V and 5 bases from J; bases unmatched to any gene: 7. The CDR3 has 15 residues. Clones were sequenced by immunoSEQ multiplex PCR, and TCRdb holds only the in-frame ones, with some missing. The sample gives about 280,000 clones, about nine tenths of which show up once; over 4% is in the top ten. Sequencing was carried out using PBMCs or T cells enriched from blood (not recorded which). The rearrangement links TRBV24-1 to TRBJ2-2; 7 positions match TRBD1. This clonotype originated in a woman under 40 with acute COVID-19. In DNA, the CDR3 is TGTGCCACCAGTGCGAGGGGGCAAGGGACCGGGGAGCTGTTTTTT. Its translation: CATSARGQGTGELFF.